This T cell receptor (beta chain) originates from a study of blood T cell repertoires in COVID-19. In the authors' methods: Researchers report that nucleated cell counts were estimated from reference gene primer amplification. The table came from immunoSEQ multiplex PCR; TCRdb's copy has only in-frame clones and leaves some out. The V and J calls and clone size come from that table; D and trimming were worked out from the DNA. Here the sample spans some 60,000 clones, roughly four fifths being singletons. The germline gives CDR1 MNHNY, CDR2 SVGAGI (reference sequence). The CDR3 runs 13 residues. V lost 10 bases and J lost 4; bases outside the gene matches: 7.

The material sequenced was peripheral blood. The V gene is TRBV6-6, the J gene TRBJ1-3; TRBD1 matches at 7 bases. The sequence was obtained from a man in his fifties with COVID-19, enrolled during active disease. The CDR3 loop reads CAIRQGTGNTIYF. The CDR3 nucleotides are TGTGCCATCCGACAGGGTACGGGAAACACCATATATTTT.